This T cell receptor beta chain was found in a study of technical replicates of blood from a few donors. Germline lookup yields CDR1 SGHAT and CDR2 FQNNGV. CDR3 length: 15 residues. V lost 7 bases and J 0 bases, leaving 16 bases between the germline ends. Assay used: immunoSEQ multiplex PCR; TCRdb lists only in-frame clones, some missing. The repertoire has approximately 81,000 clones, approximately 96% of them found once; the top ten carry 0.3% to 0.4%. The V and J genes are TRBV11-2 and TRBJ2-7, with D perhaps matching TRBD1 (6 bases). Sequences were obtained from T cells isolated from PBMCs. The TCR originated in a human donor in good health. Written as DNA, the CDR3 is TGTGCCAGCACACAAAACAGGGCAAGCTCCTACGAGCAGTACTTC. Translation gives CASTQNRASSYEQYF.